The rows below give T cell receptor beta chains drawn from one sample of a study of CD8+CD57+ T cells in acquired aplastic anemia. One entry per CDR3 protein results from TCRdb running MiXCR on the reads. Here the sample spans roughly 290,000 distinct CDR3 sequences, approximately 60% being singletons. The sequencing input was sorted CD4+, CD8+, or CD8+CD57+ T cells (not recorded which) from PBMCs. The source of these receptors is a human donor with aplastic anemia. CDR3s include the opening cysteine and the closing phenylalanine or tryptophan. Each record gives: V gene, D gene, clone size, J gene, CDR3 protein, CDR3 DNA. A D gene is named only where the DNA matches it firmly. Only part of the rows carry a size: once, few, many, or a class if the clone is expanded.

TRBV9	.	.	TRBJ1-3	CASSVVTGTPSSGNTIYF	TGTGCCAGCAGCGTAGTGACCGGGACACCGAGCTCTGGAAACACCATATATTTT
TRBV6-5	.	many	TRBJ2-7	CASSEDFQDSYEQYF	TGTGCCAGCAGCGAGGACTTCCAAGACTCCTACGAGCAGTACTTC
TRBV2	.	.	TRBJ2-5	CASSELEGGQETQYF	TGTGCCAGCAGTGAACTAGAGGGTGGGCAAGAGACCCAGTACTTC
TRBV11-2	TRBD1	many	TRBJ2-7	CASSRTGAVEQYF	TGTGCCAGCAGCCGCACAGGGGCGGTCGAGCAGTACTTC
TRBV20-1	.	.	TRBJ2-5	CSGAGAGKTQYF	TGCAGCGGGGCAGGTGCCGGGAAGACCCAGTACTTC
TRBV7-9	.	.	TRBJ1-5	CASSPTGSQPQHF	TGTGCCAGCAGCCCCACAGGGAGTCAGCCCCAGCATTTT
TRBV2	.	.	TRBJ2-6	CASSEDYSGANVLTF	TGTGCCAGCAGTGAAGATTACTCTGGGGCCAACGTCCTGACTTTC
TRBV7-9	.	.	TRBJ1-2	CASSSSFSNYGYTF	TGTGCCAGCAGCTCCAGTTTCTCTAACTATGGCTACACCTTC
TRBV20-1	.	.	TRBJ1-1	CSASRLAEKEGGMNTEAFF	TGCAGTGCTAGTAGACTAGCGGAAAAAGAGGGGGGGATGAACACTGAAGCTTTCTTT
TRBV7-9	.	few	TRBJ2-1	CASSPNVNEQFF	TGTGCCAGCAGCCCAAACGTTAATGAGCAGTTCTTC
TRBV3-1	.	many	TRBJ1-2	CASSQGATMVGYTF	TGTGCCAGCAGCCAAGGTGCCACAATGGTAGGCTACACCTTC
TRBV20-1	TRBD2	many	TRBJ2-5	CSAFEPGGAGETQYF	TGCAGTGCCTTCGAGCCGGGGGGGGCCGGGGAGACCCAGTACTTC
TRBV19	TRBD2	many	TRBJ2-5	CASRSGGQETQYF	TGTGCCAGTCGTTCGGGAGGCCAAGAGACCCAGTACTTC
TRBV7-2	TRBD1	.	TRBJ1-4	CASSYRGPSNEKLFF	TGTGCCAGCAGCTACAGGGGGCCCTCTAATGAAAAACTGTTTTTT
TRBV2	.	.	TRBJ1-6	CASSVTGYNSPLHF	TGTGCCAGCAGTGTAACAGGCTATAATTCACCCCTCCACTTT
TRBV19	.	many	TRBJ1-5	CASSIREHQPQHF	TGTGCCAGTAGTATAAGGGAGCATCAGCCCCAGCATTTT
TRBV2	.	.	TRBJ1-1	CASTGNGGTEAFF	TGTGCCAGCACAGGCAATGGGGGCACTGAAGCTTTCTTT
TRBV6-6	.	many	TRBJ1-2	CASSYVRYGYTF	TGTGCCAGCAGTTACGTACGCTATGGCTACACCTTC
TRBV11-2	.	many	TRBJ2-1	CASSSTAEQFF	TGTGCCAGCAGCTCTACCGCTGAGCAGTTCTTC
TRBV19	TRBD1	.	TRBJ1-2	CASTSIDRDRARGYTF	TGTGCCAGTACCTCAATCGACCGGGACAGGGCCCGCGGCTACACCTTC
TRBV5-1	TRBD2	many	TRBJ2-2	CASSLGNSGRSTGELFF	TGCGCCAGCAGCTTAGGTAATAGCGGGAGGTCTACCGGGGAGCTGTTTTTT
TRBV20-1	.	.	TRBJ2-7	CSARDVRYEQYF	TGCAGTGCTAGAGATGTGAGGTACGAGCAGTACTTC
TRBV5-1	.	many	TRBJ2-4	CASSDAGSQNIQYF	TGCGCCAGCAGTGATGCCGGGTCCCAAAACATTCAGTACTTC
TRBV9	.	once	TRBJ2-7	CASSEPGPEQYF	TGTGCCAGCAGCGAGCCAGGCCCCGAGCAGTACTTC
TRBV20-1	.	.	TRBJ1-1	CSARDAGNEAFF	TGCAGTGCTAGAGATGCCGGGAATGAAGCTTTCTTT
TRBV11-2	.	many	TRBJ1-3	CASSLGVVRDGNTIYF	TGTGCCAGCAGCCTGGGAGTGGTACGGGATGGAAACACCATATATTTT
TRBV20-1	.	.	TRBJ1-1	CSARVPGDTEAFF	TGCAGTGCTAGAGTTCCAGGGGACACTGAAGCTTTCTTT
TRBV10-3	TRBD1	.	TRBJ1-1	CAISESGTGGGDTEAFF	TGTGCCATCAGTGAGTCAGGGACAGGGGGGGGGGACACTGAAGCTTTCTTT
TRBV10-2	.	.	TRBJ2-3	CASSEGSYGWDTQYF	TGCGCCAGCAGTGAGGGATCTTACGGATGGGATACGCAGTATTTT
TRBV20-1	TRBD2	.	TRBJ2-7	CSARKTGTSGYEQYF	TGCAGTGCTAGGAAAACCGGGACTAGCGGCTACGAGCAGTACTTC
TRBV19	.	once	TRBJ1-4	CASRADIGGEKLFF	TGTGCCAGCCGAGCGGACATCGGGGGGGAAAAACTGTTTTTT
TRBV19	.	many	TRBJ2-2	CASSTGTLNTGELFF	TGTGCCAGTAGTACCGGGACTCTGAACACCGGGGAGCTGTTTTTT
TRBV12-3/TRBV12-4	TRBD1	.	TRBJ2-5	CASSERDRGQETQYF	TGTGCCAGCAGTGAACGGGACAGGGGCCAAGAGACCCAGTACTTC
TRBV20-1	TRBD2	.	TRBJ2-5	CSAGLVAGETQYF	TGCAGTGCCGGACTAGTGGCGGGAGAGACCCAGTACTTC
TRBV7-8	.	.	TRBJ2-5	CASSLVVGGPETQYF	TGTGCCAGCAGCTTAGTGGTGGGGGGGCCGGAGACCCAGTACTTC
TRBV29-1	.	.	TRBJ2-7	CSVDGGHEQYF	TGCAGCGTTGACGGGGGTCACGAGCAGTACTTC
TRBV24-1	.	.	TRBJ2-1	CATSDGGYNEQFF	TGTGCCACCAGTGACGGTGGATACAATGAGCAGTTCTTC
TRBV7-4	TRBD1	.	TRBJ1-3	CASSLDREAGNTIYF	TGTGCCAGCAGCCTTGACAGGGAGGCTGGAAACACCATATATTTT
TRBV20-1	.	.	TRBJ1-1	CSVFRGARLGNTEAFF	TGCAGTGTATTCAGGGGCGCCAGGCTGGGGAACACTGAAGCTTTCTTT
TRBV5-5	.	many	TRBJ1-3	CASRSVSSGNTIYF	TGTGCCAGTCGCAGCGTTAGCTCTGGAAACACCATATATTTT
TRBV2	TRBD1	.	TRBJ2-1	CASDRAIGNEQLF	TGTGCCAGTGACAGGGCTATAGGCAATGAGCAGCTCTTC